The 6 T cell receptor beta chains reported below all come from one sample, sequenced in a study of T cells in localized non-small cell lung cancer. Sequenced by immunoSEQ multiplex PCR; TCRdb stores in-frame clones only, minus some. The data contain roughly 28,000 clones, 80% to 85% of them singletons. Here the sequenced sample was peripheral blood, taken before any cancer treatment. These receptors were collected from a woman between 35 and 75 years old with stage I lung adenocarcinoma.

V is TRBV18 and J is TRBJ2-7, with TRBD2 matching 7 bases. The CDR3 has 14 residues. CDR1 and CDR2 from the germline V gene are KGHSH and LQKENI. J lost 7 bases, V lost 6 bases, and 12 bases had no gene match. The DNA for the CDR3 is TGTGCCAGCTCCTCAGCGGGACTTTCTTGGGAGCAGTACTTC. Amino acids: CASSSAGLSWEQYF.

The chain couples TRBV11-2 to TRBJ1-5, with D perhaps TRBD1 (5 bases). Trimming removed 0 bases at V and 6 bases at J, with 12 bases between. This CDR3 is built from 15 residues. Germline V gene lookup returns CDR1 SGHAT and CDR2 FQNNGV. The CDR3 DNA sequence: TGTGCCAGCAGCTTAGATAGGGGAAGCGGTCAGCCCCAGCATTTT. It translates to CASSLDRGSGQPQHF.

This clone showed up just once. The chain has TRBV5-1 and TRBJ2-4, with D hard to call. The germline V and J ends were trimmed by 5 bases and 0 bases, with 15 bases remaining between them. Germline CDR1 reads SGHRS; CDR2 reads YFSETQ. This CDR3 has 16 residues. The CDR3 sequence: CASSLSAGPAKNIQYF. CDR3 DNA sequence: TGCGCCAGCAGTCTTTCCGCAGGACCAGCCAAAAACATTCAGTACTTC.

The rearrangement links TRBV7-9 to TRBJ1-1, with D uncertain. V was pared by 6 bases and J by 7 bases, with 9 bases between. CDR3 size: 11 residues. CDR1 is SEHNR, CDR2 FQNEAQ, per germline (reference sequence). As DNA, the CDR3 is TGTGCCAGCAGGGAGACCTATGAAGCTTTCTTT. Amino acids: CASRETYEAFF.

This clone was observed a handful of times. This sequence joins TRBV4-1 and TRBJ2-1; D not certain. V lost 1 base and J 6 bases, leaving 13 bases between the germline ends. This CDR3 is built from 15 residues. Germline-derived CDR1 and CDR2 are MGHRA and YSYEKL. In nucleotides, the CDR3 is TGCGCCAGCAGCCAAGGTGCCTACGTAGGCAATGAGCAGTTCTTC. It codes for CASSQGAYVGNEQFF.

The CDR3 is CASSYTEAFF. The CDR3 coding sequence is TGTGCCAGCAGTTACACTGAAGCTTTCTTT. The gene calls are TRBV6-5 and TRBJ1-1; D uncertain. Between the trimmed V and J ends, which lost 2 bases and 5 bases, there was a span of 0 bases. This CDR3 is 10 amino acids long. Germline V gene sequence: CDR1 MNHEY, CDR2 SVGAGI.